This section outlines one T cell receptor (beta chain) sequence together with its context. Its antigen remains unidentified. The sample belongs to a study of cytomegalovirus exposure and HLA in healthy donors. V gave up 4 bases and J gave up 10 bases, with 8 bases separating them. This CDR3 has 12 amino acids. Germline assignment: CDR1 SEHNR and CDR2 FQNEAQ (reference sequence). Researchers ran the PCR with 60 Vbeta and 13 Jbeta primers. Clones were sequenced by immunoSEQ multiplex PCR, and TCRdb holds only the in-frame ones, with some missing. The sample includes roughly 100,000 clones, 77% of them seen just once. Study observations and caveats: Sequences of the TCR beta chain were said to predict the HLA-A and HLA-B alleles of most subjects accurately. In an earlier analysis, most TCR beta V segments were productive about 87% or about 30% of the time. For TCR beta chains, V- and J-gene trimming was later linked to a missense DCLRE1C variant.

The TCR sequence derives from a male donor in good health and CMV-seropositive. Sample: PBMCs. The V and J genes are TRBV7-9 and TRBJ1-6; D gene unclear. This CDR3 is CASSWGESPLHF. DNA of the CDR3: TGTGCCAGCAGCTGGGGAGAATCACCCCTCCACTTT.